This passage covers 25 T cell receptor beta chains from one sample sequenced in a study of OX40 agonist ivuxolimab in advanced cancers. Generated by immunoSEQ multiplex PCR, the TCRdb table keeps only in-frame clones and is missing some. This table holds 85,000 to 130,000 clones, 90% found once. The sequences come from CD4+ or CD8+ T cells sorted from blood, collected in a trial of the OX40 agonist ivuxolimab. Every receptor here comes from an adult with an advanced solid tumor such as melanoma, head and neck, liver or kidney cancer.

This clone has just a few counts. This chain joins TRBV20-1 and TRBJ1-2; D unclear. Trimming pared 5 bases from V and 8 bases from J, leaving 6 bases between. The CDR3 loop spans 9 amino acids. The V gene's germline CDR1 is DFQATT and CDR2 SNEGSKA (reference sequence). This chain's CDR3 is CSAGGGYTF. The DNA of the CDR3 is TGCAGTGCTGGAGGGGGCTACACCTTC.

This chain's CDR3 is CASSVKTRDQPQHF. DNA of the CDR3: TGTGCCAGTAGCGTGAAGACAAGGGATCAGCCCCAGCATTTT. The J gene is TRBJ1-5, the V gene TRBV19; D unresolved. The germline V and J ends were trimmed by 6 bases and 5 bases, with 14 bases remaining between them. Germline lookup yields CDR1 LNHDA and CDR2 SQIVND (reference sequence). The CDR3 consists of 14 residues.

This clone was counted a single time. V is TRBV11-2 and J is TRBJ2-1; TRBD2 matches 7 bases. The CDR3 has 16 residues. V dropped 3 bases and J dropped 2; count of bases not matched to a gene: 7. Germline CDR1 SGHAT, CDR2 FQNNGV. CDR3 loop: CASSLLGGGAYNEQFF. The DNA of the CDR3 is TGTGCCAGCAGCTTGCTGGGCGGGGGAGCCTACAATGAGCAGTTCTTC.

V is TRBV19 and J is TRBJ2-5; D is unresolved. Germline lookup yields CDR1 LNHDA and CDR2 SQIVND (reference sequence). The ends were cut back, 3 bases at V and 9 bases at J, with 17 bases in the middle. This CDR3 has 14 amino acids. The CDR3 protein is CASSITGPAEAQYF. The CDR3 DNA reads TGTGCCAGTAGTATCACGGGCCCTGCCGAGGCCCAGTACTTC.

This clone appeared a few times. The chain joins TRBV7-9 to TRBJ1-1; a possible D gene is TRBD1 (6 bases). V was trimmed by 8 bases and J by 3 bases, leaving 13 bases between them. The length of the CDR3 is 13 residues. Germline CDR1 SEHNR, CDR2 FQNEAQ (reference sequence). This chain's CDR3 is CASVLGGDTEAFF. The CDR3 DNA follows: TGTGCCAGCGTATTAGGGGGGGACACTGAAGCTTTCTTT. Looking up the rest from reference TRBV7-9 and TRBJ1-1 gives the full variable domain: DTGVSQNPRHKITKRGQNVTFRCDPISEHNRLYWYRQTLGQGPEFLTYFQNEAQLEKSRLLSDRFSAERPKGSFSTLEIQRTEQGDSAMYLCASVLGGDTEAFFGQGTRLTVV.

The rearrangement uses TRBV10-3 and TRBJ1-4; D not resolved. The length of the CDR3 is 15 residues. Trimming took 3 bases from V and 2 from J, leaving 10 bases between them. Germline V gene sequence: CDR1 ENHRY, CDR2 SYGVKD. In nucleotides, the CDR3 is TGTGCCATCAGTGACTCGGGAGGGACTAATGAAAAACTGTTTTTT. Its translation is CAISDSGGTNEKLFF.

V is TRBV18 and J is TRBJ1-2, with D possibly TRBD1 on 6 matching bases. Deletions cut 0 bases from V and 6 bases from J, with 17 bases between. Germline V lookup: CDR1 KGHSH, CDR2 LQKENI. This CDR3 is 16 amino acids long. The CDR3 is CASSPPSLGGFDGYTF. DNA for the CDR3: TGTGCCAGCTCACCACCATCCTTGGGGGGCTTCGATGGCTACACCTTC.

A few counts support this clone. The chain carries TRBV28 and TRBJ1-2; 7 nucleotides match TRBD1. CDR1 and CDR2 from the germline V gene are MDHEN and SYDVKM. CDR3 length: 13 amino acids. The V gene end was trimmed by 6 bases and the J gene end by 7 bases; junction bases not matched to a gene: 8. For the CDR3, the DNA is TGTGCCAGCAGCCGGGGACAGCCCCTTGGCTACACCTTC. Translated: CASSRGQPLGYTF.

The chain has TRBV9 and TRBJ1-1; 7 bases are a match to TRBD1. The germline V gene encodes CDR1 SGDLS and CDR2 YYNGEE. J lost 6 bases, V lost 2 bases, and 10 bases had no gene match. The CDR3 covers 15 residues. CDR3 loop: CASSVNPQGDAEAFF. For the CDR3, the DNA is TGTGCCAGCAGCGTTAACCCTCAGGGGGACGCTGAAGCTTTCTTT.

The chain links TRBV28 to TRBJ1-5, with D maybe TRBD1 (6 bases). V was cut by 7 bases and J by 7 bases, with 17 bases left in between. Germline V gene data show CDR1 as MDHEN and CDR2 as SYDVKM. The CDR3 extends over 14 amino acids. CDR3 residues: CASIFSGEGQPQHF. CDR3 DNA sequence: TGTGCCAGCATTTTTTCAGGGGAAGGGCAGCCCCAGCATTTT.

The V gene is TRBV7-2, the J gene TRBJ2-7; 8 bases match TRBD1. The CDR3 is 14 residues long. Germline CDR1 SGHTA, CDR2 FQGNSA. The trim removed 5 bases at V and 2 bases at J, leaving 5 bases unmatched. CDR3 nucleotides: TGTGCCAGCAGCAGTGGACAGGGTCCCTACGAGCAGTACTTC. Translation gives CASSSGQGPYEQYF.

This clone was found a few times. CDR3 DNA: TGTGCCAGCAGTGAATCTAGGCTCCGGGACAGCCCAATCGGCTACACCTTC. Translation: CASSESRLRDSPIGYTF. This chain connects TRBV25-1 to TRBJ1-2; TRBD1 agrees at 7 bases. Germline V gives CDR1 MGHDK, CDR2 SYGVNS. Trimming removed 1 base from V and 8 bases from J; junction bases left unmatched: 16. This CDR3 contains 17 residues.

The CDR3 protein is CASNFNTGELFF. The CDR3 DNA follows: TGTGCCAGCAATTTTAACACCGGGGAGCTGTTTTTT. This chain connects TRBV28 to TRBJ2-2; unclear D gene. CDR1 and CDR2 (germline): MDHEN, SYDVKM. V shed 7 bases and J shed 2 bases, with 5 bases lying between them. The CDR3 has 12 amino acids.

The chain links TRBV19 to TRBJ1-5; D unclear. Germline-derived CDR1 and CDR2 are LNHDA and SQIVND (reference sequence). Trimming cost V 2 bases and J 9 bases, with 11 bases left between them. The CDR3 sequence is 13 residues long. The CDR3 bases are TGTGCCAGTAGTATACCCTACCTAACGCCCCAGCATTTT. This translates into CASSIPYLTPQHF.

The CDR3 reads CASSLFGPDRNTEAFF. Here the CDR3 DNA reads TGTGCCAGCAGCTTATTCGGGCCAGATCGAAACACTGAAGCTTTCTTT. V gene TRBV7-2 combines with J gene TRBJ1-1; D remains unclear. V lost 2 bases and J 2 bases, leaving 15 bases between the germline ends. Germline V gene lookup returns CDR1 SGHTA and CDR2 FQGNSA. The CDR3 totals 16 residues. Based on the CDR3 plus reference TRBV7-2 and TRBJ1-1, the full variable domain is GAGVSQSPSNKVTEKGKDVELRCDPISGHTALYWYRQSLGQGLEFLIYFQGNSAPDKSGLPSDRFSAERTGGSVSTLTIQRTQQEDSAVYLCASSLFGPDRNTEAFFGQGTRLTVV.

Concerning this clone: Mismatch with germline at one junction end may stem from a read error. The chain links TRBV5-4 to TRBJ2-2; possible D gene TRBD1, 6 bases. This CDR3 has 13 amino acids. Looked up from germline, CDR1 is SGHNT and CDR2 is YYREEE (reference sequence). The CDR3 DNA is TGTACCAGCAGCTTGTACGGGACAGGGGAGCTGTTTTTT. The encoded protein is CTSSLYGTGELFF.

Only a few counts were recorded for this clone. This rearrangement joins TRBV11-2 to TRBJ1-2, with D hard to call. Germline lookup yields CDR1 SGHAT and CDR2 FQNNGV. The CDR3 contains 14 residues. V lost 1 base to trimming and J lost 7 bases, with 13 bases between them. In DNA, the CDR3 is TGTGCCAGCAGCTTAGCCCTGGGAAAGGGTGGCTACACCTTC. This sequence encodes CASSLALGKGGYTF.

CDR3 in amino acids: CSAPWDTQYF. CDR3 coding DNA: TGCAGTGCCCCGTGGGATACGCAGTATTTT. The genes are TRBV20-1 and TRBJ2-3; no clear D gene. Germline CDR1 and CDR2: DFQATT and SNEGSKA (reference sequence). V lost 6 bases to trimming and J lost 6 bases, with 7 bases between them. The CDR3 length is 10 residues.

The rearrangement links TRBV5-1 to TRBJ2-5; D is ambiguous. V was shortened by 0 bases and J by 2 bases, with 8 bases between the two germline ends. This CDR3 is built from 14 residues. Per the germline V gene, CDR1 is SGHRS and CDR2 is YFSETQ. The CDR3 DNA sequence: TGCGCCAGCAGCTTGGAGAGTTTTCAAGAGACCCAGTACTTC. It codes for CASSLESFQETQYF.

The V gene is TRBV21-1, the J gene TRBJ2-5; whether TRBD1, the table's D call, matches the DNA was not checked. TRBV21-1 is given as a pseudogene. The CDR3 is 16 residues long. CDR3 sequence reads: CASSASGTGTQETQYF. The CDR3 DNA is TGTGCCAGCAGCGCCTCCGGGACGGGGACACAAGAGACCCAGTACTTC.

In this sample, this clone turned up a few times. This rearrangement joins TRBV19 to TRBJ1-2, with D hard to call. CDR1 and CDR2 from the germline V gene are LNHDA and SQIVND (reference sequence). This CDR3 has 13 residues. The V and J ends lost 3 bases and 5 bases respectively, with 10 bases between them. CDR3 nucleotides: TGTGCCAGTAGTATGGGGTCGGTTTATGGCTACACCTTC. As protein: CASSMGSVYGYTF.

The genes are TRBV2 and TRBJ2-1; D unresolved. V was trimmed by 3 bases and J by 6 bases, leaving 15 bases between them. Germline-derived CDR1 and CDR2 are SNHLY and FYNNEI. The CDR3 has 15 residues. CDR3 protein: CASSESRVPGNEQFF. The CDR3 bases are TGTGCCAGCAGTGAGAGTCGGGTGCCTGGCAATGAGCAGTTCTTC.

In nucleotides, the CDR3 is TGTGCCAGCGGGTTTTTTAGCGGGGGGAGAGAGACCCAGTACTTC. This translates into CASGFFSGGRETQYF. V is TRBV27 and J is TRBJ2-5; 10 bases fit TRBD2. The V and J ends lost 8 bases and 4 bases, in that order; junction bases with no gene match: 10. Germline V gives CDR1 MNHEY, CDR2 SMNVEV (reference sequence). The CDR3 runs 15 residues.

V usage is TRBV30 and J usage is TRBJ1-1, with 10 bases fitting TRBD1. The J segment lost 7 bases and the V segment lost 0 bases, leaving 5 bases of the junction unmatched. Looked up from germline, CDR1 is GTSNPN and CDR2 is SVGIG (reference sequence). This CDR3 contains 14 residues. Written as DNA, the CDR3 is TGTGCCTGGAGTGTGGCGACAGGGGGCGGTGAAGCTTTCTTT. Protein sequence: CAWSVATGGGEAFF.

V gene TRBV6-5 combines with J gene TRBJ2-7; D is unresolved. Trimming left V 0 bases short and J 2 bases short, with 11 bases between. CDR1 and CDR2 from the germline V gene are MNHEY and SVGAGI. The CDR3 has 15 residues. The CDR3 nucleotides are TGTGCCAGCAGTTACTCAATTCCAGGTACCTACGAGCAGTACTTC. Its translation: CASSYSIPGTYEQYF.